What follows are 14 T cell receptor beta chains derived from one specimen sequenced in a study of T cells after yellow fever vaccination. TCRdb itself ran the 5' RACE reads through MiXCR, one entry per CDR3 protein. The data show about 85,000 distinct CDR3 sequences, with 13% seen just once and approximately 25% held by the top ten. Material: CD8+ T cells not binding an NS4B(214-222) dextramer, sorted from PBMCs, obtained approximately 22 days after the first yellow fever vaccination. All receptors derive from a man aged 18-30 years who received the YFV17D yellow fever vaccine.

This clonotype is medium-sized in the sample. The rearrangement joins TRBV5-5 to TRBJ1-5; tentatively, D is TRBD1 (5 bases). The CDR3 contains 15 residues. Trimming stripped 2 bases from V and 9 bases from J, with 18 bases between. In germline, CDR1 is SGHKS, CDR2 YYEKEE (reference sequence). CDR3 in DNA: TGTGCCAGCAGCTTATACCGGGACTCCCCCAGGCCCCAGCATTTT. Translating gives CASSLYRDSPRPQHF.

There are many counts of this clonotype. CDR3 amino acids: CSVEPQGEAKNIQYF. The CDR3 DNA sequence: TGCAGCGTTGAACCCCAGGGGGAGGCCAAAAACATTCAGTACTTC. V and J are TRBV29-1 and TRBJ2-4; 7 nucleotides line up with TRBD1. With 2 bases clipped from V and 1 base from J, the junction kept 5 bases outside the gene matches. The germline V gene encodes CDR1 SQVTM and CDR2 ANQGSEA. The CDR3 is 15 amino acids.

This clonotype has a handful of counts. This CDR3 is CASSRLGREQFF. The CDR3 bases are TGTGCCAGCAGCCGATTAGGGAGGGAGCAGTTCTTC. V usage is TRBV14 and J usage is TRBJ2-1; weak D call: TRBD2 (6 bases). The CDR3 is 12 amino acids. The germline V gene encodes CDR1 SGHDN and CDR2 FVKESK. V was pared by 4 bases and J by 10 bases, with 11 bases between. Together with reference TRBV14 and TRBJ2-1, the CDR3 gives the full variable domain: EAGVTQFPSHSVIEKGQTVTLRCDPISGHDNLYWYRRVMGKEIKFLLHFVKESKQDESGMPNNRFLAERTGGTYSTLKVQPAELEDSGVYFCASSRLGREQFFGPGTRLTVL.

This clonotype is labeled medium-sized. The rearrangement joins TRBV2 to TRBJ2-2; TRBD1 might be the D (5 bases). Germline CDR1 SNHLY, CDR2 FYNNEI. The CDR3 is 15 amino acids. The germline V and J ends were trimmed by 5 bases and 0 bases, with 10 bases remaining between them. The CDR3 is CASSLTEANTGELFF. DNA for the CDR3: TGTGCCAGCAGTCTGACAGAAGCGAACACCGGGGAGCTGTTTTTT.

In this sample, this clonotype turned up a few times. V gene TRBV12-3 or TRBV12-4 combines with J gene TRBJ1-5; D may be TRBD1 (5 bases). This CDR3 comprises 15 residues. Trimming shortened V by 1 base and J by 2 bases, and 9 bases separated the two germline ends. In DNA form, the CDR3 reads TGTGCCAGCAGTTTAGTTGGGGACGGCAATCAGCCCCAGCATTTT. This sequence encodes CASSLVGDGNQPQHF.

This clonotype was recorded a few times. The CDR3 region has the DNA TGTGCCAGCACGGGGGATTTCAATGAGCAGTTCTTC. This encodes CASTGDFNEQFF. The chain carries TRBV27 and TRBJ2-1; a weak D match, TRBD2 (6 bases). CDR3 size: 12 residues. Trimming cost V 7 bases and J 6 bases, with 10 bases left between them. Germline V gives CDR1 MNHEY, CDR2 SMNVEV (reference sequence).

The chain couples TRBV27 to TRBJ2-7; D is perhaps TRBD1 (6 bases). CDR3 length: 14 residues. CDR1 and CDR2 (germline): MNHEY, SMNVEV (reference sequence). With 4 bases removed from V and 5 bases from J, the gap between germline ends came to 15 bases. The CDR3 DNA follows: TGTGCCAGCAGTTATACAACAGGGAGCGACGAGCAGTACTTC. Translating it yields CASSYTTGSDEQYF.

This clonotype was detected only a few times. CDR3 in amino acids: CASSLAVPGPEAKNIQYF. The CDR3 DNA sequence: TGTGCCAGCAGCTTGGCGGTCCCGGGTCCAGAAGCCAAAAACATTCAGTACTTC. This rearrangement joins TRBV5-6 to TRBJ2-4, with D unclear. The CDR3 sequence is 18 residues long. Germline V CDR1 and CDR2: SGHDT, YYEEEE. Trimming stripped 0 bases from V and 0 bases from J, with 16 bases between. Full variable domain (remainder filled in from reference TRBV5-6 and TRBJ2-4): DAGVTQSPTHLIKTRGQQVTLRCSPKSGHDTVSWYQQALGQGPQFIFQYYEEEERQRGNFPDRFSGHQFPNYSSELNVNALLLGDSALYLCASSLAVPGPEAKNIQYFGAGTRLSVL.

This clonotype has only a few counts. The chain is built from TRBV5-1 and TRBJ2-7; D may be TRBD1 (5 bases). This CDR3 has 12 amino acids. Trimming cost V 0 bases and J 5 bases, with 6 bases left between them. In germline, CDR1 is SGHRS, CDR2 YFSETQ. The CDR3 protein is CASSLAGNEQYV. In DNA, the CDR3 is TGCGCCAGCAGCTTGGCAGGGAACGAGCAGTACGTC.

J is TRBJ2-7 and V is TRBV2; possible D gene TRBD1, 5 bases. Germline CDR1 is SNHLY and CDR2 is FYNNEI. Deletions cut 9 bases from V and 3 bases from J, with 9 bases between. The length of the CDR3 is 11 residues. The DNA of the CDR3 is TGTGCCAGACCAGACAGCTACGAGCAGTACGTC. The encoded protein is CARPDSYEQYV.

The J gene is TRBJ2-5, the V gene TRBV12-3 or TRBV12-4; D perhaps matches TRBD2 (5 bases). The germline V and J ends were trimmed by 2 bases and 5 bases, with 21 bases remaining between them. CDR3 length: 17 amino acids. The CDR3 is CASSLISVGVDGETQYF. CDR3 nucleotide sequence: TGTGCCAGCAGTTTAATATCGGTCGGGGTCGACGGGGAGACCCAGTACTTC.

The table lists this clonotype with many counts. The V call is TRBV4-1, the J call TRBJ2-2, with unresolved D. The ends were cut back, 3 bases at V and 4 bases at J, with 9 bases in the middle. The CDR3 length is 14 residues. The germline V gene encodes CDR1 MGHRA and CDR2 YSYEKL. CDR3 loop: CASSQTEFTGELFF. CDR3 bases: TGCGCCAGCAGCCAGACGGAATTCACCGGGGAGCTGTTTTTT.

A few counts support this clonotype. The J gene is TRBJ2-3, the V gene TRBV7-6, with D possibly being TRBD2 (7 bases). This CDR3 is built from 16 residues. Germline V lookup: CDR1 SGHVS, CDR2 FNYEAQ. V dropped 5 bases and J dropped 2 bases, with 17 bases sitting between them. CDR3 residues: CASSPFGGAATDTQYF. CDR3 coding DNA: TGTGCCAGCAGCCCTTTTGGGGGGGCCGCCACAGATACGCAGTATTTT.

This clonotype was picked up many times. The genes are TRBV10-3 and TRBJ2-1; 7 nucleotides agree with TRBD2. The CDR3 runs 16 residues. The germline CDR1 and CDR2 sequences are ENHRY and SYGVKD. Unmatched junction bases numbered 18, after V lost 8 bases and J lost 8 bases. Written as DNA, the CDR3 is TGTGCCATCGCGGGCTCAGACCAGCGGGGAAACGATGAGCAGTTCTTC. It codes for CAIAGSDQRGNDEQFF.